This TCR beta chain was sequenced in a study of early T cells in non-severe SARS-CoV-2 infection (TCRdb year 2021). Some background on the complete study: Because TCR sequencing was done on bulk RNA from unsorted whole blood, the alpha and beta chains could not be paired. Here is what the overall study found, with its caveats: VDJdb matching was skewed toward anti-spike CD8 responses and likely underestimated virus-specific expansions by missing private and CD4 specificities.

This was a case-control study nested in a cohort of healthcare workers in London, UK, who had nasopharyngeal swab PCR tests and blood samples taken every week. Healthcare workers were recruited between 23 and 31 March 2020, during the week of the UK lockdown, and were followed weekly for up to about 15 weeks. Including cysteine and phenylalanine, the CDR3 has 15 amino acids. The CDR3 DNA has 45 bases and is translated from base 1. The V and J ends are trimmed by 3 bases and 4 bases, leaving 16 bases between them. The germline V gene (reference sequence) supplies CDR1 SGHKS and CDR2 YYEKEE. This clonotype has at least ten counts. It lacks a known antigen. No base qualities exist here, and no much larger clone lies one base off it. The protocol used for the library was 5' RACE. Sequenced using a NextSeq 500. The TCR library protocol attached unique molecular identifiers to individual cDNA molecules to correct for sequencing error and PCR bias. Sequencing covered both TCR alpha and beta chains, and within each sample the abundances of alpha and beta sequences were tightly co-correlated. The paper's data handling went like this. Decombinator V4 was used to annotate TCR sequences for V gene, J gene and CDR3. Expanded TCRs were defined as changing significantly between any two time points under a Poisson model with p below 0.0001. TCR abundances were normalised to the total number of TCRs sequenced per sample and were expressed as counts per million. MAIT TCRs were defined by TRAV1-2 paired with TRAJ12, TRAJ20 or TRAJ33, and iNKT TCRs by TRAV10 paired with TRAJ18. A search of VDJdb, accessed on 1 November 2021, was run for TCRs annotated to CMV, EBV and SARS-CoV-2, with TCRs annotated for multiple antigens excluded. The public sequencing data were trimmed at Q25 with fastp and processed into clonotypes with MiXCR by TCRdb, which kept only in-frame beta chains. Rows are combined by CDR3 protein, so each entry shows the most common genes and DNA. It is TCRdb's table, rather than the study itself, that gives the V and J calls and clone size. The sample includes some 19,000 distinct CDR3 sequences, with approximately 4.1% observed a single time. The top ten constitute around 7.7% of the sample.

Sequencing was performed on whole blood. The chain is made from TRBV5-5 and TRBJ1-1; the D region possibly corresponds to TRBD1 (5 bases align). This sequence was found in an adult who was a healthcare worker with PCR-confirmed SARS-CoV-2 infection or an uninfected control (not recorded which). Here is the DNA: TGTGCCAGCAGCTGGACTGTTTTGAGGGGCACTGAAGCTTTCTTT. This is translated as CASSWTVLRGTEAFF.